The next 2 T cell receptor beta chains were all read from a single sample in a study of blood T cell repertoires in COVID-19. Sequenced by immunoSEQ multiplex PCR; TCRdb stores in-frame clones only, minus some. The data hold 100,000 to 150,000 clones, with around 84% observed a single time. The sample comprised PBMCs or T cells enriched from blood (not recorded which). These receptors were taken from a man aged 40-55 years with acute COVID-19.

The V gene is TRBV18, the J gene TRBJ1-1; no firm D call. This CDR3 region has 14 residues. Germline V gives CDR1 KGHSH, CDR2 LQKENI. Trimming removed 6 bases from V and 0 bases from J, with 11 bases in between. CDR3 coding DNA: TGTGCCAGCTCCCGGAGAACTTTGAACACTGAAGCTTTCTTT. Translation gives CASSRRTLNTEAFF.

This clone was detected once. The chain recombines TRBV18 with TRBJ2-1, with 10 bases lining up with TRBD2. The CDR3 has 16 residues. The germline V gene encodes CDR1 KGHSH and CDR2 LQKENI. After removal of 2 bases from V and 5 bases from J, the junction contained 6 bases not matched to a gene. In nucleotides, the CDR3 is TGTGCCAGCTCACCAAGGGTAGCGGGAGGTCACAATGAGCAGTTCTTC. This codes for CASSPRVAGGHNEQFF.